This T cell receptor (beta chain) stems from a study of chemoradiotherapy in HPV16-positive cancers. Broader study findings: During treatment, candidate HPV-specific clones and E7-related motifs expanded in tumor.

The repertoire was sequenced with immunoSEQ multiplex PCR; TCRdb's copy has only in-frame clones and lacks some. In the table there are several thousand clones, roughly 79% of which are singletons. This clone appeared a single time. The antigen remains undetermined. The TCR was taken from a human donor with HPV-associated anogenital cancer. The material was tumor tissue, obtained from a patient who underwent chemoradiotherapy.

The CDR3 sequence is CASSIGQGAELFF. Written as DNA, the CDR3 is TGTGCCAGTAGTATCGGTCAGGGAGCGGAGCTGTTTTTT. The genes are TRBV19 and TRBJ2-2; tentatively, D is TRBD1 or TRBD2 (5 bases each). The CDR3 extends over 13 amino acids. V dropped 3 bases and J dropped 10 bases, with 12 bases sitting between them. In germline, CDR1 is LNHDA, CDR2 SQIVND (reference sequence).